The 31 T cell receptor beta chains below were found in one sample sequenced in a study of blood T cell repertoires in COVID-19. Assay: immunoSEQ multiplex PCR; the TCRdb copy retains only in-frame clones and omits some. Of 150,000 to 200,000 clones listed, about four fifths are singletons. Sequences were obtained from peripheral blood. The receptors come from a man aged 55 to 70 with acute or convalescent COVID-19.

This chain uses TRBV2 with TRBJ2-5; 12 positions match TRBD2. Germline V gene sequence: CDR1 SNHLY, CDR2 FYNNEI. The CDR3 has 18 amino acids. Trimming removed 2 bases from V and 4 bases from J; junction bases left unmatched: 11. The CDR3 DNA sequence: TGTGCCAGCAGTGAATCGACTAGCGGGAGTGGAGGTGGAGAGACCCAGTACTTC. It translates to CASSESTSGSGGGETQYF. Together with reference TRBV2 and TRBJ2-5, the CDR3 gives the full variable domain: EPEVTQTPSHQVTQMGQEVILRCVPISNHLYFYWYRQILGQKVEFLVSFYNNEISEKSEIFDDQFSVERPDGSNFTLKIRSTKLEDSAMYFCASSESTSGSGGGETQYFGPGTRLLVL.

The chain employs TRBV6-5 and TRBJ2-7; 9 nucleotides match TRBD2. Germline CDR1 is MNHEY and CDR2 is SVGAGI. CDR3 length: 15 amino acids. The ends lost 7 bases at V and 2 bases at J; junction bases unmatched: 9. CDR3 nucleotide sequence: TGTGCCAGCACCAAACTAACTAGCGGGCCCTACGAGCAGTACTTC. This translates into CASTKLTSGPYEQYF.

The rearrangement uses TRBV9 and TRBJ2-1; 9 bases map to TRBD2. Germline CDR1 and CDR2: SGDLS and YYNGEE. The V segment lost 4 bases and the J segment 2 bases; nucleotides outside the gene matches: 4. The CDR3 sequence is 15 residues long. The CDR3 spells CASSPRLAAYNEQFF. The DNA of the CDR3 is TGTGCCAGCAGCCCCAGACTAGCGGCCTACAATGAGCAGTTCTTC.

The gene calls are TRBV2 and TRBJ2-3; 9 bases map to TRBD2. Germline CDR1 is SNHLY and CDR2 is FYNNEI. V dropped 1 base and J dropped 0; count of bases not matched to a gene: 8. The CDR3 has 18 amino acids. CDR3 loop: CASSEVASGVTSTDTQYF. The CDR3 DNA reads TGTGCCAGCAGTGAAGTCGCTAGCGGGGTCACTAGCACAGATACGCAGTATTTT. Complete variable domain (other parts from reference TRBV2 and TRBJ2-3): EPEVTQTPSHQVTQMGQEVILRCVPISNHLYFYWYRQILGQKVEFLVSFYNNEISEKSEIFDDQFSVERPDGSNFTLKIRSTKLEDSAMYFCASSEVASGVTSTDTQYFGPGTRLTVL.

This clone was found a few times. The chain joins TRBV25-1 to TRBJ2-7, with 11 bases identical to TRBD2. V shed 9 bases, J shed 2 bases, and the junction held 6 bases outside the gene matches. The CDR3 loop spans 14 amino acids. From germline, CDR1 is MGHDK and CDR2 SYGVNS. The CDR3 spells CASSRLAGPYEQYF. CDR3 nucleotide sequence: TGTGCCAGTTCCCGACTAGCGGGACCCTACGAGCAGTACTTC.

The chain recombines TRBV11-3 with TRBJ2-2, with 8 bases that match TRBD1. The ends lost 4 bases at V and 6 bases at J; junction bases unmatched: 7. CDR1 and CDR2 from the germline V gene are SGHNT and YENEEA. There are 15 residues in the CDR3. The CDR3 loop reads CASSWSQGASGELFF. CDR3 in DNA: TGTGCCAGCAGCTGGTCCCAGGGGGCGTCCGGGGAGCTGTTTTTT.

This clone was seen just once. CDR3 DNA: TGTGCCAGCAGTGAAGGGGCTAGCTACAATGAGCAGTTCTTC. It encodes CASSEGASYNEQFF. The chain couples TRBV6-4 to TRBJ2-1; D is perhaps TRBD1 (5 bases). This CDR3 has 14 amino acids. Trimming pared 3 bases from V and 3 bases from J, leaving 9 bases between. Germline assignment: CDR1 MRHNA and CDR2 SNTAGT.

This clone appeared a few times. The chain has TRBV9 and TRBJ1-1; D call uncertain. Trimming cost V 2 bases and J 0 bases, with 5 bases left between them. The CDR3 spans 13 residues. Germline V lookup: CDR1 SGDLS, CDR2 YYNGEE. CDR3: CASSVQMNTEAFF. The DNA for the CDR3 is TGTGCCAGCAGCGTCCAAATGAACACTGAAGCTTTCTTT.

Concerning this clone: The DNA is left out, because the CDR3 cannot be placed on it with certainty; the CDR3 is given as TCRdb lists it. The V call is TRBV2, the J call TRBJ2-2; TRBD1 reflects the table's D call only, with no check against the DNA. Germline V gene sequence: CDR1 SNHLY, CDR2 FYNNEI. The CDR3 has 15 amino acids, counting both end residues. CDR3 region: CASLGQTFGAGELFF.

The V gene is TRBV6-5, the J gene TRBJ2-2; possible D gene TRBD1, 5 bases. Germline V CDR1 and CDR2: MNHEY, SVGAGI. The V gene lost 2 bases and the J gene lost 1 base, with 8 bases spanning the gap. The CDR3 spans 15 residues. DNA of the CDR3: TGTGCCAGCAGTTACAGGGGTGGGAACACCGGGGAGCTGTTTTTT. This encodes CASSYRGGNTGELFF.

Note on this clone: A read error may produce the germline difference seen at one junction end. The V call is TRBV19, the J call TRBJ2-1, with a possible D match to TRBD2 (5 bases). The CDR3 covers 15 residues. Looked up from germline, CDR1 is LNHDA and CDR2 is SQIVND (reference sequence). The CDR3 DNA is TGTGCCAGTAGTTCAGATACTTGGGAGTACACTGAGCAGTTCTTC. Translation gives CASSSDTWEYTEQFF.

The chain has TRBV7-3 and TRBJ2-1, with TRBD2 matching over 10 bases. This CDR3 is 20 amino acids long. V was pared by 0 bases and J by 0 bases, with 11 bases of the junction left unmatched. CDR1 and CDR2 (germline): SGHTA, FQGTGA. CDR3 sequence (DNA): TGTGCCAGCAGCTTAACCCCTCCACTAGCGGGGTCAAGCTCCTACAATGAGCAGTTCTTC. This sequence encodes CASSLTPPLAGSSSYNEQFF.

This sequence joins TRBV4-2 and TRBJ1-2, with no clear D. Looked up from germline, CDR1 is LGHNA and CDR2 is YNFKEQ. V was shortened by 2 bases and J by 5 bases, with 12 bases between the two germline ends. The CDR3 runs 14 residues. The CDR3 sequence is CASSQQTFKYGYTF. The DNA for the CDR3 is TGTGCCAGCAGCCAACAAACTTTTAAATATGGCTACACCTTC.

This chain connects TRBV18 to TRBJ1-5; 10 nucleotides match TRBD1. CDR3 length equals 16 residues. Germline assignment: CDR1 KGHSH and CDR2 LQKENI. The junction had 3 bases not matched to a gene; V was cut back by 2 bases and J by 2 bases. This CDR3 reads CASSPTGTGGNQPQHF. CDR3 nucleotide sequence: TGTGCCAGCTCACCAACCGGGACAGGGGGCAATCAGCCCCAGCATTTT.

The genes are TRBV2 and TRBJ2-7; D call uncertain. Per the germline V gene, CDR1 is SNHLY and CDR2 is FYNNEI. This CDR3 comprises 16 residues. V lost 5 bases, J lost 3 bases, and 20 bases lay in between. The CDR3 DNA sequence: TGTGCCAGCAGTCCCGGGTCCGCCGGGTCGAGCTACGAGCAGTACTTC. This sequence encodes CASSPGSAGSSYEQYF.

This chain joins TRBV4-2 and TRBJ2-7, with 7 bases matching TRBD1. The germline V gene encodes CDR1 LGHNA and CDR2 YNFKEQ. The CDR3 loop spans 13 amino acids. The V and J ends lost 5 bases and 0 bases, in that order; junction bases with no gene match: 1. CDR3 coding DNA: TGTGCCAGCAGCAGGGGGCACTCCTACGAGCAGTACTTC. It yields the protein CASSRGHSYEQYF.

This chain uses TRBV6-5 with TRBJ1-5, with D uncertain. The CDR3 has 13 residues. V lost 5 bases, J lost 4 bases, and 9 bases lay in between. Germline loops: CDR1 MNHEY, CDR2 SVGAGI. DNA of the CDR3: TGTGCCAGCAGTCTGGCTGGTAATCAGCCCCAGCATTTT. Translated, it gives CASSLAGNQPQHF.

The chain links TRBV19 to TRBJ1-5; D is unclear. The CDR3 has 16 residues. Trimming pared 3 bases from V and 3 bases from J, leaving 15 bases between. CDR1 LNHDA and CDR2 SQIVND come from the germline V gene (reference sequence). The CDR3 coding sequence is TGTGCCAGTAGTATTTTATCTACGGTCATCAATCAGCCCCAGCATTTT. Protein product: CASSILSTVINQPQHF.

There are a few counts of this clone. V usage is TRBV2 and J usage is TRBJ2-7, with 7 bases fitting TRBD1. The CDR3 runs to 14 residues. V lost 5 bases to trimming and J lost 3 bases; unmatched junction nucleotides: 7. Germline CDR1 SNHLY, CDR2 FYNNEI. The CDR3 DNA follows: TGTGCCAGCAGTTTAGGACAGGTTTTCTACGAGCAGTACTTC. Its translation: CASSLGQVFYEQYF.

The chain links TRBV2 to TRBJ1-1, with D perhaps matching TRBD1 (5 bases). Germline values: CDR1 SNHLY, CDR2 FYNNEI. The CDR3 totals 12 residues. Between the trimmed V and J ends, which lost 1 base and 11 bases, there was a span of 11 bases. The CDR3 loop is CASSEGVGVAFF. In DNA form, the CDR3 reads TGTGCCAGCAGTGAAGGGGTAGGGGTCGCTTTCTTT.

The CDR3 is CASRRGENTEAFF. In DNA, the CDR3 is TGCGCCAGTAGGCGGGGGGAGAACACTGAAGCTTTCTTT. The chain is built from TRBV5-1 and TRBJ1-1; a weak D match, TRBD1 (5 bases). Trimming removed 8 bases from V and 1 base from J, with 12 bases in between. CDR1 and CDR2 (germline): SGHRS, YFSETQ. This CDR3 comprises 13 residues. Drawing the rest from reference TRBV5-1 and TRBJ1-1, the complete variable domain is KAGVTQTPRYLIKTRGQQVTLSCSPISGHRSVSWYQQTPGQGLQFLFEYFSETQRNKGNFPGRFSGRQFSNSRSEMNVSTLELGDSALYLCASRRGENTEAFFGQGTRLTVV.

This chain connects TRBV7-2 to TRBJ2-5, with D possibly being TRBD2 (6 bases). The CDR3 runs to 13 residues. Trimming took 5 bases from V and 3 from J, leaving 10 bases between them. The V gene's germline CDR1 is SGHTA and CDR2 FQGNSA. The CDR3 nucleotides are TGTGCCAGCAGCCCCCGACTAGAAGAGACCCAGTACTTC. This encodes CASSPRLEETQYF.

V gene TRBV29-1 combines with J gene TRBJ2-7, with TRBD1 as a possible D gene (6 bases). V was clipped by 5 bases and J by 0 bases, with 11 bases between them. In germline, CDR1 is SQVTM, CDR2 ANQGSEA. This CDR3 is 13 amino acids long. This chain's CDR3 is CSVPRDNSYEQYF. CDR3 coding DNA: TGCAGCGTTCCCCGGGACAACTCCTACGAGCAGTACTTC.

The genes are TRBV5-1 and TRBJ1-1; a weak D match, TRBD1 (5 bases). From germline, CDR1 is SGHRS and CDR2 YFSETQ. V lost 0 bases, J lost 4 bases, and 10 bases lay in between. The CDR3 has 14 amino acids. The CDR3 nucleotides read TGCGCCAGCAGCTTGGAGAGGCAGGGCACTGAAGCTTTCTTT. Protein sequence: CASSLERQGTEAFF. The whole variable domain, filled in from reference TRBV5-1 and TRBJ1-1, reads KAGVTQTPRYLIKTRGQQVTLSCSPISGHRSVSWYQQTPGQGLQFLFEYFSETQRNKGNFPGRFSGRQFSNSRSEMNVSTLELGDSALYLCASSLERQGTEAFFGQGTRLTVV.

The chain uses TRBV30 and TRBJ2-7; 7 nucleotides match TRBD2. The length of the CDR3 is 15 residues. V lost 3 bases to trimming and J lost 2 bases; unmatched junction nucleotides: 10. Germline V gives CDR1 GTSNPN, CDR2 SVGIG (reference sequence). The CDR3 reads CAWSLNSGLAYEQYF. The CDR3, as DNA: TGTGCCTGGAGCCTCAACTCCGGACTAGCCTACGAGCAGTACTTC.

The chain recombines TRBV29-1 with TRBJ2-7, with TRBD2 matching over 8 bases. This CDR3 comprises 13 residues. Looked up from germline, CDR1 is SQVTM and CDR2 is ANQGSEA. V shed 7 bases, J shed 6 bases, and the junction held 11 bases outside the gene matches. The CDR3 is CSARPGGALEQYF. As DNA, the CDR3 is TGCAGCGCCCGTCCGGGGGGGGCCCTCGAGCAGTACTTC.

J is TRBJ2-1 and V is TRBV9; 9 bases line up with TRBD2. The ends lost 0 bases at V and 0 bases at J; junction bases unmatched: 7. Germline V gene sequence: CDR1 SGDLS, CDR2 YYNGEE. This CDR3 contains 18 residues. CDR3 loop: CASSVGGAGGLSYNEQFF. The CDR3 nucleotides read TGTGCCAGCAGCGTAGGGGGAGCGGGGGGCCTCTCCTACAATGAGCAGTTCTTC.

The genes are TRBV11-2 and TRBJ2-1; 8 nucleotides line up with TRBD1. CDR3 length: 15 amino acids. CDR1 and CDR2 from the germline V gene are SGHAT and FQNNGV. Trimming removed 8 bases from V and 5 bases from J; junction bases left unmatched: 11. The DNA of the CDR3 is TGTGCCAGCCGCGGGTTCGGACAGGGCAACAATGAGCAGTTCTTC. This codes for CASRGFGQGNNEQFF.

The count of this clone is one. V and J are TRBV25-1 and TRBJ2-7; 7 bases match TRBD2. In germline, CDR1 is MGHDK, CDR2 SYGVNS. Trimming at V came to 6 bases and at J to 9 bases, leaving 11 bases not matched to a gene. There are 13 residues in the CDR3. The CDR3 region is CASRGGSPSRQYF. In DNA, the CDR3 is TGTGCCAGCAGGGGGGGGAGCCCCTCCCGGCAGTACTTC.

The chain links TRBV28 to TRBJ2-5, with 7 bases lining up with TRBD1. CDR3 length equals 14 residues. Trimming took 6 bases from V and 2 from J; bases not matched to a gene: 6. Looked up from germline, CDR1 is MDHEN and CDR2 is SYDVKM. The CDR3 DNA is TGTGCCAGCAGCTCGGGACAGCTTCAAGAGACCCAGTACTTC. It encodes CASSSGQLQETQYF. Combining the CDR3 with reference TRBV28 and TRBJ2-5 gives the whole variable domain DVKVTQSSRYLVKRTGEKVFLECVQDMDHENMFWYRQDPGLGLRLIYFSYDVKMKEKGDIPEGYSVSREKKERFSLILESASTNQTSMYLCASSSGQLQETQYFGPGTRLLVL.

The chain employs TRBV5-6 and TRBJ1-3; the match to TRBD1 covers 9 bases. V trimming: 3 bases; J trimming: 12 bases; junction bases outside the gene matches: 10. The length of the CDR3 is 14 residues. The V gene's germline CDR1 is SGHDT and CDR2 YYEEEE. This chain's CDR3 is CASSSGGQGLIIYF. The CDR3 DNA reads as TGTGCCAGCAGCTCCGGCGGACAGGGGCTTATCATATATTTT. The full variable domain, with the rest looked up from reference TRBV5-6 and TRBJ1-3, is DAGVTQSPTHLIKTRGQQVTLRCSPKSGHDTVSWYQQALGQGPQFIFQYYEEEERQRGNFPDRFSGHQFPNYSSELNVNALLLGDSALYLCASSSGGQGLIIYFGEGSWLTVV.